These 4 T cell receptor beta chains were all obtained from the same sample, sequenced in a study of shared clonotypes between healthy human individuals. Terminally differentiated effector memory CD45RA+ cells were excluded from the naive CD8 cells, which were CD45RO-negative and positively selected for CCR7. This table comes from immunoSEQ multiplex PCR, and its TCRdb copy is limited to in-frame clones, with some not included. The sample holds millions of clones, approximately 95% seen once. Sequenced material: naive CD8+ T cells sorted from blood. The receptors stem from a young man in good health.

As for this clone: The same CDR3 arises from other DNA sequences in this sample as well. The V call is TRBV25-1, the J call TRBJ1-1; D may be TRBD1 (5 bases). The CDR3 is 14 residues long. With 1 base removed from V and 4 bases from J, the gap between germline ends came to 10 bases. Looked up from germline, CDR1 is MGHDK and CDR2 is SYGVNS. The CDR3 region is CASSEFEGPTEAFF. The CDR3, as DNA: TGTGCCAGCAGTGAATTTGAGGGGCCCACTGAAGCTTTCTTT.

V is TRBV2 and J is TRBJ1-2, with a tentative D call TRBD1 (6 bases). Germline assignment: CDR1 SNHLY and CDR2 FYNNEI. CDR3 length equals 13 residues. V was shortened by 8 bases and J by 4 bases, with 14 bases between the two germline ends. The CDR3 loop reads CASGNRELYGYTF. DNA for the CDR3: TGTGCCAGCGGGAACAGGGAACTCTATGGCTACACCTTC. Combining the CDR3 with reference TRBV2 and TRBJ1-2 gives the whole variable domain EPEVTQTPSHQVTQMGQEVILRCVPISNHLYFYWYRQILGQKVEFLVSFYNNEISEKSEIFDDQFSVERPDGSNFTLKIRSTKLEDSAMYFCASGNRELYGYTFGSGTRLTVV.

Concerning this clone: Germline and junction disagree at one end, which may indicate a read error. The CDR3 DNA reads as TGTGCTAGCAGCTTAGATTCAGGGGGCGAGCAGTACTTC. Translated: CASSLDSGGEQYF. The chain carries TRBV7-7 and TRBJ2-7, with 7 bases lining up with TRBD1. The CDR3 contains 13 residues. The germline CDR1 and CDR2 sequences are SSHAT and FNYEAQ (reference sequence).

The sample holds one count of this clone. The chain uses TRBV27 and TRBJ2-7; 9 nucleotides agree with TRBD2. V was pared by 6 bases and J by 0 bases, with 9 bases of the junction left unmatched. The length of the CDR3 is 16 residues. Looked up from germline, CDR1 is MNHEY and CDR2 is SMNVEV (reference sequence). CDR3 loop: CASRSTSGVPSYEQYF. As DNA, the CDR3 is TGTGCCAGCAGATCGACTAGCGGAGTCCCCTCCTACGAGCAGTACTTC.